This T cell receptor beta chain came from a study of OX40 agonist ivuxolimab in advanced cancers. Study summary: Aged roughly 23 to 85 with a mean of roughly 63 years, they were almost 85% male.

Regarding this clone: Antigen specificity is unknown.

Overall study findings and caveats: Some nonresponders additionally presented with little normalized T-cell clonal expansion. Researchers report that CD8+ T cells had, on average, more expanded clones than CD4+.

Using immunoSEQ multiplex PCR, the repertoire was profiled, and TCRdb retains in-frame clones only, with some absent. The data show more than 60,000 clones, approximately 84% seen once. V was trimmed by 1 base and J by 1 base, leaving 8 bases between them. CDR3 length: 14 amino acids. Germline V gene lookup returns CDR1 MNHNY and CDR2 SVGAGI (reference sequence). The sample was CD4+ or CD8+ T cells sorted from blood, taken in a trial of the OX40 agonist ivuxolimab. This receptor was taken from an adult with an advanced solid tumor such as melanoma, head and neck, liver or kidney cancer. V usage is TRBV6-6 and J usage is TRBJ2-7; no clear D gene. The CDR3 coding sequence is TGTGCCAGCAGTTACTGGCAGACTTCCTACGAGCAGTACTTC. Its translation is CASSYWQTSYEQYF.